A single sample is the source of the 3 T cell receptor beta chains below, sequenced in a study of cytomegalovirus exposure and HLA in healthy donors (dated by TCRdb to the late 2010s). Library creation used the immunoSEQ multiplex PCR assay. For the multiplex PCR, a mixture combining 60 forward primers for TCR Vbeta segments and 13 reverse primers for TCR Jbeta segments was used. Not all clones reach the TCRdb copy of this immuneACCESS table, which keeps in-frame sequences only. Checked studies attribute under half of the gap to unresolved V genes and leave the rest unexplained. The sample contains roughly 150,000 clones, 70% to 90% of them found a single time. Together, the top ten hold about 2.4% of the sample. The specimen was PBMCs. Receptors originate from a male donor in good health and CMV-seronegative.

The chain employs TRBV5-6 and TRBJ2-7, with unresolved D. This CDR3 region has 12 residues. Germline assignment: CDR1 SGHDT and CDR2 YYEEEE. Trimming stripped 0 bases from V and 4 bases from J, with 5 bases between. The CDR3 reads CASSLDRYEQYF. In DNA, the CDR3 is TGTGCCAGCAGCTTGGACCGGTACGAGCAGTACTTC.

This CDR3 is CASSTKMDTQYF. CDR3 nucleotide sequence: TGTGCCAGCAGTACAAAGATGGATACGCAGTATTTT. This chain uses TRBV6-6 with TRBJ2-3; no definite D call. This CDR3 has 12 residues. V lost 5 bases, J lost 6 bases, and 9 bases lay in between. Germline CDR1 and CDR2: MNHNY and SVGAGI (reference sequence).

The chain recombines TRBV7-2 with TRBJ2-7; the D is unclear. Looked up from germline, CDR1 is SGHTA and CDR2 is FQGNSA. V was shortened by 8 bases and J by 9 bases, with 14 bases between the two germline ends. This CDR3 contains 11 residues. CDR3 region: CASAGSLGQYF. DNA of the CDR3: TGTGCCAGCGCCGGTAGCCTCGGGCAGTACTTC.